This T cell receptor (beta chain) was profiled in a study of blood T cell repertoires in COVID-19. Trimming cost V 8 bases and J 1 base, with 14 bases left between them. The CDR3 extends over 15 amino acids. The germline CDR1 and CDR2 sequences are KGHSH and LQKENI. Original methodology: Scientists estimated how many nucleated cells there were by amplifying reference gene primers. Assay used: immunoSEQ multiplex PCR; TCRdb lists only in-frame clones, some missing. For V, J and clone size, that table is used; D and trimming come from the DNA. The repertoire includes approximately 190,000 clones, about four fifths of them detected once, and 7.5% sits in the top ten.

J is TRBJ2-2 and V is TRBV18; perhaps TRBD2 as D (6 bases). Material: PBMCs or T cells enriched from blood (not recorded which). The origin of this receptor is a man between 35 and 55 years old who had recovered from COVID-19. CDR3 region: CASITQGGNTGELFF. The CDR3 DNA follows: TGTGCCAGCATCACGCAGGGAGGGAACACCGGGGAGCTGTTTTTT.